These 28 T cell receptor beta chains were sequenced from one sample in a study of long-term antiretroviral therapy in people with HIV. An immunoSEQ assay, version v3.0, was performed at survey level. This table comes from immunoSEQ multiplex PCR, and its TCRdb copy is limited to in-frame clones, with some not included. The repertoire includes over 15,000 clones, around 94% of them detected once, and 4.6% sits in the top ten. This specimen consisted of unsorted PBMCs, obtained around 6.5 years after starting antiretroviral therapy. The receptor set was obtained from a woman between 45 and 65 years old with HIV.

The chain combines TRBV5-4 with TRBJ2-1; TRBD2 aligns across 11 bases. Germline V gene lookup returns CDR1 SGHNT and CDR2 YYREEE (reference sequence). With V trimmed by 1 base and J by 7 bases, 4 bases remained unmatched. The CDR3 is 15 residues long. Written as DNA, the CDR3 is TGTGCCAGCAGCTTGACTAGCGGGAGTGTAAATGAGCAGTTCTTC. Amino acids: CASSLTSGSVNEQFF. Full variable domain (missing parts from reference TRBV5-4 and TRBJ2-1): ETGVTQSPTHLIKTRGQQVTLRCSSQSGHNTVSWYQQALGQGPQFIFQYYREEENGRGNFPPRFSGLQFPNYSSELNVNALELDDSALYLCASSLTSGSVNEQFFGPGTRLTVL.

This sequence joins TRBV2 and TRBJ1-5, with 10 positions matching TRBD1. The CDR3 extends over 15 amino acids. Germline lookup yields CDR1 SNHLY and CDR2 FYNNEI. With V trimmed by 4 bases and J by 0 bases, 0 bases remained unmatched. CDR3 in DNA: TGTGCCAGCAGTGGGACAGGGGGTAGCAATCAGCCCCAGCATTTT. Its protein is CASSGTGGSNQPQHF.

This clone appeared a single time. The V and J genes are TRBV28 and TRBJ1-5; D perhaps matches TRBD1 (6 bases). Trimming removed 8 bases from V and 0 bases from J, with 23 bases in between. CDR3 length equals 18 residues. Germline-derived CDR1 and CDR2 are MDHEN and SYDVKM. This chain's CDR3 is CASGGAEGGNYSNQPQHF. The CDR3 bases are TGTGCCAGCGGGGGGGCCGAGGGGGGAAATTATAGCAATCAGCCCCAGCATTTT.

The chain is built from TRBV7-2 and TRBJ2-5; D may be TRBD2 (7 bases). The V gene's germline CDR1 is SGHTA and CDR2 FQGNSA. Deletions cut 5 bases from V and 9 bases from J, with 13 bases between. The CDR3 is 12 residues long. The CDR3 DNA is TGTGCCAGCAGCATGGAGGGGGGGCCCCAGTACTTC. Its translation is CASSMEGGPQYF.

V is TRBV27 and J is TRBJ2-7; D is unresolved. Trimming removed 4 bases from V and 2 bases from J, with 12 bases in between. Germline-derived CDR1 and CDR2 are MNHEY and SMNVEV (reference sequence). CDR3 length equals 14 residues. The CDR3 DNA sequence: TGTGCCAGCAGTTCCCGCGGCGGACCCTACGAGCAGTACTTC. Protein product: CASSSRGGPYEQYF.

J is TRBJ2-7 and V is TRBV7-9; weak D call: TRBD2 (6 bases). Germline CDR1 reads SEHNR; CDR2 reads FQNEAQ (reference sequence). V was cut by 5 bases and J by 0 bases, with 17 bases left in between. This CDR3 contains 16 residues. DNA for the CDR3: TGTGCCAGCAGCCATCCGGTAGCGGAAAGCTCCTACGAGCAGTACTTC. Protein: CASSHPVAESSYEQYF.

This clone has only one observation. The chain carries TRBV5-4 and TRBJ2-7; 11 bases align to TRBD2. Germline CDR1 reads SGHNT; CDR2 reads YYREEE (reference sequence). The CDR3 has 13 residues. With V trimmed by 3 bases and J by 6 bases, 2 bases remained unmatched. The CDR3 nucleotides read TGTGCCAGCAGCTCGGGACTAGCGGCCGAGCAGTACTTC. Amino acid sequence: CASSSGLAAEQYF.

This chain connects TRBV5-4 to TRBJ2-7; TRBD2 is a possible D gene (6 bases). Between the trimmed V and J ends, which lost 4 bases and 12 bases, there was a span of 20 bases. The CDR3 loop spans 13 amino acids. Per germline, CDR1 SGHNT and CDR2 YYREEE (reference sequence). CDR3 protein: CASSNPGLHEPYF. The CDR3 region has the DNA TGTGCCAGCAGCAATCCGGGACTTCACGAACCGTACTTC.

The chain employs TRBV7-6 and TRBJ2-2, with 14 nucleotides matching TRBD2. V lost 4 bases and J lost 7; bases outside the gene matches: 5. In germline, CDR1 is SGHVS, CDR2 FNYEAQ. The CDR3 covers 16 residues. The CDR3 DNA follows: TGTGCCAGCAGCTGGGGACTAGCGGGAGTGATCGGGGAGCTGTTTTTT. Encoded protein: CASSWGLAGVIGELFF. The entire variable domain, with the rest obtained from reference TRBV7-6 and TRBJ2-2, is as follows: GAGVSQSPRYKVTKRGQDVALRCDPISGHVSLYWYRQALGQGPEFLTYFNYEAQQDKSGLPNDRFSAERPEGSISTLTIQRTEQRDSAMYRCASSWGLAGVIGELFFGEGSRLTVL.

The V gene is TRBV28, the J gene TRBJ1-5; D is ambiguous. CDR3 length: 13 amino acids. Germline values: CDR1 MDHEN, CDR2 SYDVKM. Between the trimmed V and J ends, which lost 3 bases and 6 bases, there was a span of 9 bases. This CDR3 is CASSLLGPQPQHF. As DNA, the CDR3 is TGTGCCAGCAGTTTGTTAGGGCCTCAGCCCCAGCATTTT.

The genes are TRBV4-2 and TRBJ1-2, with 8 bases fitting TRBD1. This CDR3 contains 14 residues. After removal of 7 bases from V and 5 bases from J, the junction contained 9 bases not matched to a gene. CDR1 LGHNA and CDR2 YNFKEQ come from the germline V gene. The CDR3 bases are TGTGCCAGCACCGCGCAGGGGGCTCGGTATGGCTACACCTTC. Translated, it gives CASTAQGARYGYTF.

J is TRBJ1-4 and V is TRBV2, with a weak D call TRBD1 (5 bases). The CDR3 is 14 residues long. The V end was cut by 7 bases, the J end by 8 bases, with 17 bases between. CDR1 SNHLY and CDR2 FYNNEI come from the germline V gene. The CDR3 loop reads CASKLRGRGEKLFF. The CDR3 DNA is TGTGCCAGCAAGTTAAGGGGTAGAGGAGAAAAACTGTTTTTT. The whole variable domain, remainder taken from reference TRBV2 and TRBJ1-4, is EPEVTQTPSHQVTQMGQEVILRCVPISNHLYFYWYRQILGQKVEFLVSFYNNEISEKSEIFDDQFSVERPDGSNFTLKIRSTKLEDSAMYFCASKLRGRGEKLFFGSGTQLSVL.

This rearrangement joins TRBV5-1 to TRBJ2-3, with a weak D call TRBD1 (7 bases). Germline V CDR1 and CDR2: SGHRS, YFSETQ. CDR3 length: 15 amino acids. V was trimmed by 8 bases and J by 1 base, leaving 17 bases between them. As DNA, the CDR3 is TGCGCCAGTCACCAGGGGGGCGCGGGCACAGATACGCAGTATTTT. Translation: CASHQGGAGTDTQYF.

This chain uses TRBV7-9 with TRBJ1-5; unclear D gene. The CDR3 extends over 14 amino acids. Trimming removed 1 base from V and 4 bases from J, with 8 bases in between. The V gene's germline CDR1 is SEHNR and CDR2 FQNEAQ (reference sequence). CDR3 amino acids: CASSLGTANQPQHF. The CDR3 nucleotides are TGTGCCAGCAGCTTAGGGACGGCGAATCAGCCCCAGCATTTT.

V gene TRBV7-8 combines with J gene TRBJ1-5; TRBD1 agrees at 11 bases. CDR3 size: 15 residues. Unmatched junction bases numbered 6, after V lost 2 bases and J lost 9 bases. Per the germline V gene, CDR1 is SGHVS and CDR2 is FQNEAQ. Here the CDR3 reads CASSLNPGQGVPQHF. The CDR3 DNA follows: TGTGCCAGCAGCTTAAACCCGGGACAGGGGGTGCCCCAGCATTTT.

The chain carries TRBV5-1 and TRBJ2-7, with unresolved D. The CDR3 sequence is 13 residues long. CDR1 and CDR2 (germline): SGHRS, YFSETQ. Trimming removed 4 bases from V and 3 bases from J, with 11 bases in between. The CDR3 loop is CASSLGTRYEQYF. In DNA form, the CDR3 reads TGCGCCAGCAGCCTCGGTACTCGCTACGAGCAGTACTTC.

The sample holds one count of this clone. V is TRBV9 and J is TRBJ2-7; D is ambiguous. Per germline, CDR1 SGDLS and CDR2 YYNGEE. The V end was cut by 6 bases, the J end by 1 base, with 2 bases between. The CDR3 is 10 amino acids. The DNA for the CDR3 is TGTGCCAGCAATTCCTACGAGCAGTACTTC. It translates to CASNSYEQYF.

The chain has TRBV9 and TRBJ2-1, with 8 bases fitting TRBD2. Unmatched junction bases numbered 13, after V lost 4 bases and J lost 7 bases. Germline CDR1 reads SGDLS; CDR2 reads YYNGEE. This CDR3 region has 16 residues. CDR3 in DNA: TGTGCCAGCAGCCGAAACCCGGGGGGGTCGTTTAATGAGCAGTTCTTC. Amino acid sequence: CASSRNPGGSFNEQFF.

The V gene is TRBV28, the J gene TRBJ2-3, with 9 bases aligning to TRBD2. CDR3 length: 16 residues. With 4 bases clipped from V and 3 bases from J, the junction kept 8 bases outside the gene matches. CDR1 is MDHEN and CDR2 is SYDVKM in the germline V gene. This CDR3 is CASSSEGGLATDTQYF. CDR3 in DNA: TGTGCCAGCAGTTCCGAGGGGGGACTAGCAACAGATACGCAGTATTTT.

The V and J genes are TRBV14 and TRBJ2-2; D remains ambiguous. This CDR3 region has 12 residues. The V gene lost 3 bases and the J gene lost 9 bases, with 8 bases spanning the gap. Germline V gene sequence: CDR1 SGHDN, CDR2 FVKESK. The CDR3 DNA follows: TGTGCCAGCAGCCAGACCGCGAGGGAGCTGTTTTTT. It specifies CASSQTARELFF.

The rearrangement uses TRBV29-1 and TRBJ1-1; no firm D call. CDR3 length: 11 amino acids. Trimming took off 5 bases at V and 2 bases at J, with 6 bases between the two ends. Germline CDR1 reads SQVTM; CDR2 reads ANQGSEA. This CDR3 is CSVKGNTEAFF. CDR3 DNA: TGCAGCGTTAAAGGAAACACTGAAGCTTTCTTT.

The rearrangement uses TRBV7-6 and TRBJ2-2; a possible D gene is TRBD2 (5 bases). The CDR3 runs 15 residues. V shed 6 bases and J shed 4 bases, with 15 bases lying between them. Germline-derived CDR1 and CDR2 are SGHVS and FNYEAQ. CDR3 bases: TGTGCCAGCAGGGCAGGCGGACTCATCACCGGGGAGCTGTTTTTT. Amino acids: CASRAGGLITGELFF.

The V and J genes are TRBV7-2 and TRBJ2-7, with 7 bases lining up with TRBD2. The ends lost 1 base at V and 4 bases at J; junction bases unmatched: 10. The germline V gene encodes CDR1 SGHTA and CDR2 FQGNSA. The CDR3 runs to 16 residues. This CDR3 is CASSLVPVGGGYEQYF. The DNA of the CDR3 is TGTGCCAGCAGCTTAGTGCCTGTGGGGGGAGGGTACGAGCAGTACTTC.

The chain joins TRBV6-5 to TRBJ2-7; 8 positions agree with TRBD1. The V gene's germline CDR1 is MNHEY and CDR2 SVGAGI. V lost 4 bases, J lost 6 bases, and 2 bases stayed unmatched. This CDR3 spans 12 amino acids. CDR3 amino acids: CASSSTGAEQYF. The CDR3 nucleotides read TGTGCCAGCAGTTCGACAGGGGCCGAGCAGTACTTC.

Notes on this clone: One junction end disagrees with the germline gene, perhaps due to a read error. This chain uses TRBV7-7 with TRBJ2-5; D possibly corresponds to TRBD1 (6 bases). Germline assignment: CDR1 SSHAT and CDR2 FNYEAQ (reference sequence). The CDR3 length is 13 residues. The CDR3 region is CASSKGQQETQYF. The CDR3 DNA is TGTGCTAGCAGCAAAGGACAGCAAGAGACCCAGTACTTC.

This chain uses TRBV14 with TRBJ1-1; D remains unclear. This CDR3 comprises 12 residues. V lost 1 base, J lost 5 bases, and 5 bases lay in between. Per the germline V gene, CDR1 is SGHDN and CDR2 is FVKESK. The CDR3 here is CASSQVFTEAFF. The CDR3 bases are TGTGCCAGCAGCCAAGTTTTTACTGAAGCTTTCTTT.

This clone was observed once. This chain links TRBV7-9 with TRBJ2-7; possible D gene TRBD2, 6 bases. V lost 6 bases and J 4 bases, leaving 19 bases between the germline ends. CDR1 and CDR2 (germline): SEHNR, FQNEAQ (reference sequence). The CDR3 totals 15 residues. The chain's CDR3 is CASSSAGTGDYEQYF. CDR3 DNA: TGTGCCAGCAGTTCCGCAGGGACGGGGGATTACGAGCAGTACTTC.

The chain uses TRBV6-1 and TRBJ2-1, with TRBD2 as a possible D gene (5 bases). V gave up 1 base and J gave up 2 bases, with 9 bases separating them. The CDR3 loop spans 15 amino acids. CDR1 and CDR2 from the germline V gene are MNHNS and SASEGT. CDR3 bases: TGTGCCAGCAGTGAAGGGACGGAGGCCTACAATGAGCAGTTCTTC. This codes for CASSEGTEAYNEQFF.